The TCR beta chain under discussion was sequenced for a study of blood T cell repertoires in COVID-19. Study-level information: Acute and convalescent COVID-19 samples came from the United States, Italy and Spain.

The data were produced by immunoSEQ multiplex PCR, yet TCRdb's version contains in-frame clones alone and is incomplete. There are about 110,000 clones in the sample; 81% occur only once, and approximately 1.5% lies in the top ten. This CDR3 has 14 amino acids. The V gene's germline CDR1 is MDHEN and CDR2 SYDVKM. The V gene end was trimmed by 10 bases and the J gene end by 6 bases; junction bases not matched to a gene: 9. The chain carries TRBV28 and TRBJ2-3; 11 nucleotides match TRBD2. This receptor was taken from a man aged 45-65 years with acute or convalescent COVID-19. Sequencing was performed on peripheral blood. The CDR3 region is CATKTSGVVDTQYF. In DNA, the CDR3 is TGTGCCACCAAGACTAGCGGGGTCGTGGATACGCAGTATTTT.